The present T cell receptor beta chain was sequenced within a study of shared T cell receptors in the human thymus. The V and J ends lost 4 bases and 2 bases, in that order; junction bases with no gene match: 5. CDR1 is LGHNA and CDR2 is YNFKEQ in the germline V gene. There are 15 residues in the CDR3. Sequencing was performed with immunoSEQ multiplex PCR; in TCRdb, only in-frame clones are kept and a portion is missing. In the table there are about 610,000 clones, 70% to 90% of which are singletons. A further study also used this sample, focusing on human thymus T cells. This second report adds: Resected material from corrective heart surgery provided the thymus tissue analysed.

The chain has TRBV4-2 and TRBJ2-5; 9 bases match TRBD2. Sequencing was performed on thymocytes. This sequence was found in a boy less than two years old with a congenital heart defect. The CDR3 DNA sequence: TGTGCCAGCAGCCTGCGACTAGCGGAGCAAGAGACCCAGTACTTC. Its translation: CASSLRLAEQETQYF.